One and the same sample provided the 7 T cell receptor beta chains below, sequenced in a study of T-cell reconstitution after alpha-beta-depleted transplantation in children. For TCRbeta, the library was prepared with unique molecular identifiers. MiXCR, applied by TCRdb to the PCR reads, yields one record per CDR3 protein. Counted here are about 170,000 distinct CDR3 sequences, over 8.5% occurring once; the ten biggest clones make up roughly 13%. The material was PBMCs, obtained before TCRalphabeta/CD19-depleted stem cell transplant. The receptors here all came from a boy younger than 10 with acute myeloid leukemia, due to receive a stem cell transplant.

In this sample, this clonotype turned up many times. This sequence joins TRBV9 and TRBJ2-1, with D perhaps given as TRBD1 or TRBD2 (5 bases each). V was pared by 4 bases and J by 4 bases, with 12 bases between. The CDR3 consists of 14 residues. Per the germline V gene, CDR1 is SGDLS and CDR2 is YYNGEE. The CDR3 coding sequence is TGTGCCAGCAGCTCGAGGGACGGGTACAATGAGCAGTTCTTC. This sequence encodes CASSSRDGYNEQFF. The entire variable domain, with the rest obtained from reference TRBV9 and TRBJ2-1, is as follows: DSGVTQTPKHLITATGQRVTLRCSPRSGDLSVYWYQQSLDQGLQFLIQYYNGEERAKGNILERFSAQQFPDLHSELNLSSLELGDSALYFCASSSRDGYNEQFFGPGTRLTVL.

The sample holds many counts of this clonotype. This CDR3 reads CASTQAGSGYEQYF. The CDR3 bases are TGTGCCAGCACCCAAGCGGGATCTGGCTACGAGCAGTACTTC. The chain carries TRBV7-9 and TRBJ2-7; 7 bases are a match to TRBD2. CDR1 and CDR2 from the germline V gene are SEHNR and FQNEAQ (reference sequence). CDR3 length: 14 residues. Losses at the gene ends were 7 bases for V and 3 bases for J; bases not matched to a gene: 9. Looking up the rest from reference TRBV7-9 and TRBJ2-7 gives the full variable domain: DTGVSQNPRHKITKRGQNVTFRCDPISEHNRLYWYRQTLGQGPEFLTYFQNEAQLEKSRLLSDRFSAERPKGSFSTLEIQRTEQGDSAMYLCASTQAGSGYEQYFGPGTRLTVT.

This clonotype has a count of ten or more. V and J are TRBV20-1 and TRBJ2-1; 12 positions agree with TRBD2. V was clipped by 3 bases and J by 0 bases; unmatched bases: 6. The CDR3 spans 17 residues. The germline V gene has CDR1 DFQATT and CDR2 SNEGSKA (reference sequence). CDR3 bases: TGCAGTGCTAGGGTCCTAGCGGGGGGGGCCTCCTACAATGAGCAGTTCTTC. It codes for CSARVLAGGASYNEQFF.

This clonotype came up many times. The V call is TRBV3-1, the J call TRBJ1-5, with 7 bases that match TRBD1. Germline V gives CDR1 LGHDT, CDR2 YNNKEL (reference sequence). Trimming took 0 bases from V and 7 from J; bases not matched to a gene: 9. The CDR3 is 16 residues long. CDR3 DNA: TGTGCCAGCAGCCAAGATTCGATAGGGGGCGAACAGCCCCAGCATTTT. Translating it yields CASSQDSIGGEQPQHF. The full variable domain, completed using reference TRBV3-1 and TRBJ1-5, is DTAVSQTPKYLVTQMGNDKSIKCEQNLGHDTMYWYKQDSKKFLKIMFSYNNKELIINETVPNRFSPKSPDKAHLNLHINSLELGDSAVYFCASSQDSIGGEQPQHFGDGTRLSIL.

The chain links TRBV5-7 to TRBJ2-7; D is undetermined. TRBV5-7 is identified as an open reading frame with a role that is uncertain. The CDR3 extends over 13 amino acids. The DNA for the CDR3 is TGTGCCATCAGCACCGGGCCGGTTAGCGAGCAGTACGTC. Its protein is CAISTGPVSEQYV.

The J gene is TRBJ1-1, the V gene TRBV7-2; D is uncertain. The V end was cut by 5 bases, the J end by 4 bases, with 11 bases between. The CDR3 extends over 13 amino acids. The germline V gene encodes CDR1 SGHTA and CDR2 FQGNSA. The CDR3 spells CASSPSRGTEAFF. The CDR3 DNA reads TGTGCCAGCAGCCCGTCCCGGGGCACTGAAGCTTTCTTT. Using reference TRBV7-2 and TRBJ1-1 for the parts outside the CDR3, the full variable domain is GAGVSQSPSNKVTEKGKDVELRCDPISGHTALYWYRQSLGQGLEFLIYFQGNSAPDKSGLPSDRFSAERTGGSVSTLTIQRTQQEDSAVYLCASSPSRGTEAFFGQGTRLTVV.

The sample holds many counts of this clonotype. The chain employs TRBV5-1 and TRBJ2-7; D perhaps matches TRBD1 (7 bases). V lost 4 bases and J 0 bases, leaving 11 bases between the germline ends. Germline V CDR1 and CDR2: SGHRS, YFSETQ. The CDR3 is 14 residues long. The CDR3 loop reads CASSGGDSSYEQYF. Here the CDR3 DNA reads TGCGCCAGCAGCGGAGGGGACAGCTCCTACGAGCAGTACTTC.